This entry lists 21 T cell receptor beta chains sequenced from one sample in a study of blood T cell repertoires in COVID-19. Sequenced by immunoSEQ multiplex PCR; TCRdb stores in-frame clones only, minus some. The data show about 350,000 clones, roughly 84% seen once. Sequencing used PBMCs or T cells enriched from blood (not recorded which). Source of these receptors: a woman aged 25 to 39 who had recovered from COVID-19.

The gene calls are TRBV12-5 and TRBJ2-6, with 7 bases fitting TRBD1. CDR1 and CDR2 from the germline V gene are LGHNT and FRNRAP. V dropped 2 bases and J dropped 0; count of bases not matched to a gene: 4. The length of the CDR3 is 17 residues. CDR3 sequence (DNA): TGTGCTAGTGGTTTGACGGGACAGAGCTCTGGGGCCAACGTCCTGACTTTC. Translated, it gives CASGLTGQSSGANVLTF.

The V call is TRBV11-2, the J call TRBJ1-5; TRBD1 aligns across 10 bases. J gave up 7 bases and V 5 bases, and 5 bases lay outside the gene matches. This CDR3 comprises 14 residues. In germline, CDR1 is SGHAT, CDR2 FQNNGV. CDR3 coding DNA: TGTGCCAGCAGCCTAGGACAGGGGGAACAGCCCCAGCATTTT. Its protein is CASSLGQGEQPQHF.

The genes are TRBV5-1 and TRBJ1-2; TRBD1 is a possible D gene (6 bases). CDR1 is SGHRS and CDR2 is YFSETQ in the germline V gene. Trimming removed 0 bases at V and 4 bases at J, with 13 bases between. The CDR3 spans 15 residues. In nucleotides, the CDR3 is TGCGCCAGCAGCTTGGTTGTAGGACAGCCCTATGGCTACACCTTC. Its translation is CASSLVVGQPYGYTF.

The CDR3 protein is CASSVREGANTGELFF. CDR3 bases: TGTGCCAGCAGCGTAAGAGAGGGGGCGAACACCGGGGAGCTGTTTTTT. J is TRBJ2-2 and V is TRBV9; D is perhaps TRBD1 (6 bases). Trimming pared 1 base from V and 0 bases from J, leaving 10 bases between. Germline-derived CDR1 and CDR2 are SGDLS and YYNGEE. The CDR3 runs 16 residues.

The chain combines TRBV2 with TRBJ2-3, with 9 bases aligning to TRBD1. Looked up from germline, CDR1 is SNHLY and CDR2 is FYNNEI. CDR3 length: 13 residues. Germline trimming cut 5 bases from V and 9 bases from J; bases unmatched to any gene: 6. In DNA, the CDR3 is TGTGCCAGCAGTATACAGGGGGCTGGAACGCAGTATTTT. It translates to CASSIQGAGTQYF.

This clone appeared a single time. The CDR3 bases are TGTGCCAGCAGCCCCCCGAGAAGGGGCAAGTCCCACACTGAAGCTTTCTTT. Its protein product is CASSPPRRGKSHTEAFF. The rearrangement links TRBV7-2 to TRBJ1-1; possible D gene TRBD1, 5 bases. Germline V CDR1 and CDR2: SGHTA, FQGNSA. CDR3 length equals 17 residues. Deletions cut 5 bases from V and 3 bases from J, with 22 bases between.

Worth noting for this clone: Other nucleotide sequences from this sample produce the same CDR3. The chain couples TRBV2 to TRBJ2-7, with D unresolved. CDR1 and CDR2 from the germline V gene are SNHLY and FYNNEI. The V end was cut by 6 bases, the J end by 2 bases, with 8 bases between. The CDR3 contains 12 residues. In DNA, the CDR3 is TGTGCCAGCAGCAAACAAGCCTACGAGCAGTACTTC. Translation: CASSKQAYEQYF.

The gene calls are TRBV19 and TRBJ2-2; TRBD1 matches at 9 bases. V lost 4 bases and J lost 3; bases outside the gene matches: 3. Germline V gives CDR1 LNHDA, CDR2 SQIVND (reference sequence). The length of the CDR3 is 15 residues. The chain's CDR3 is CASSKGQGYTGELFF. The DNA of the CDR3 is TGTGCCAGTAGTAAGGGACAGGGTTACACCGGGGAGCTGTTTTTT.

The chain joins TRBV2 to TRBJ1-5; 12 nucleotides match TRBD1. The CDR3 runs 18 residues. The germline V gene encodes CDR1 SNHLY and CDR2 FYNNEI. Trimming at V came to 6 bases and at J to 2 bases, leaving 11 bases not matched to a gene. CDR3 bases: TGTGCCAGCAGCCGGGGGACAGGGGGCTACGAAGGCAATCAGCCCCAGCATTTT. Translation gives CASSRGTGGYEGNQPQHF.

V is TRBV6-5 and J is TRBJ1-1; D ambiguous. The CDR3 has 14 amino acids. V lost 6 bases to trimming and J lost 1 base, with 12 bases between them. Germline values: CDR1 MNHEY, CDR2 SVGAGI. CDR3 region: CASRDRVANTEAFF. DNA of the CDR3: TGTGCCAGCAGAGACCGGGTCGCGAACACTGAAGCTTTCTTT.

The chain recombines TRBV27 with TRBJ2-2; D is uncertain. V lost 3 bases and J lost 0, with 5 bases in between. CDR1 and CDR2 (germline): MNHEY, SMNVEV (reference sequence). The CDR3 spans 14 residues. The CDR3 nucleotides read TGTGCCAGCAGTTTCACACCGAACACCGGGGAGCTGTTTTTT. Its protein is CASSFTPNTGELFF.

The table lists this clone with a count of one. This chain joins TRBV28 and TRBJ1-1; no firm D call. This CDR3 contains 14 residues. The V and J ends lost 3 bases and 6 bases respectively, with 14 bases between them. Per germline, CDR1 MDHEN and CDR2 SYDVKM. CDR3 region: CASSFPGQRAEAFF. In nucleotides, the CDR3 is TGTGCCAGCAGTTTCCCCGGCCAGCGGGCTGAAGCTTTCTTT.

This chain uses TRBV27 with TRBJ2-1; 8 bases agree with TRBD1. Germline assignment: CDR1 MNHEY and CDR2 SMNVEV (reference sequence). This CDR3 comprises 15 residues. J was trimmed by 8 bases and V by 2 bases; bases with no gene match: 8. CDR3 loop: CASSLVGQGLYEQFF. The CDR3 DNA is TGTGCCAGCAGTTTAGTAGGACAGGGATTGTATGAGCAGTTCTTC.

This clone appeared a few times. The chain carries TRBV6-5 and TRBJ1-2; 8 bases align to TRBD1. V shed 4 bases, J shed 8 bases, and the junction held 3 bases outside the gene matches. The CDR3 is 12 amino acids. CDR1 and CDR2 from the germline V gene are MNHEY and SVGAGI. CDR3 nucleotide sequence: TGTGCCAGCAGTTCGGACAGGGAGGGCTACACCTTC. Protein sequence: CASSSDREGYTF.

The chain links TRBV5-1 to TRBJ2-5; 14 positions agree with TRBD2. Germline loops: CDR1 SGHRS, CDR2 YFSETQ. CDR3 length: 17 residues. Trimming at V came to 6 bases and at J to 2 bases, leaving 9 bases not matched to a gene. This CDR3 reads CASKKGLAGAEQETQYF. CDR3 in DNA: TGCGCCAGCAAAAAGGGACTAGCGGGGGCCGAACAAGAGACCCAGTACTTC.

This chain joins TRBV6-5 and TRBJ1-1; 7 nucleotides align to TRBD1. CDR1 and CDR2 from the germline V gene are MNHEY and SVGAGI. The CDR3 runs to 13 residues. J lost 3 bases, V lost 6 bases, and 4 bases had no gene match. CDR3 loop: CASSGDRDTEAFF. For the CDR3, the DNA is TGTGCCAGCAGCGGCGACAGGGACACTGAAGCTTTCTTT.

This clone appeared a few times. The chain uses TRBV5-8 and TRBJ1-3; 7 positions match TRBD1. CDR3 size: 15 residues. Per germline, CDR1 SGHTS and CDR2 YDEGEE. The ends lost 4 bases at V and 4 bases at J; junction bases unmatched: 8. CDR3 sequence: CASSEPTGWGNTIYF. The CDR3 nucleotides read TGTGCCAGCAGCGAACCGACAGGGTGGGGAAACACCATATATTTT.

This chain uses TRBV19 with TRBJ1-5; TRBD1 is a possible D gene (6 bases). CDR3 size: 18 residues. V was cut by 3 bases and J by 7 bases, with 25 bases left in between. Germline loops: CDR1 LNHDA, CDR2 SQIVND (reference sequence). The chain's CDR3 is CASSILPARRGEGQPQHF. The CDR3 nucleotides are TGTGCCAGTAGTATCCTTCCCGCACGCAGGGGTGAAGGACAGCCCCAGCATTTT.

The chain is built from TRBV15 and TRBJ2-5, with D maybe TRBD1 (5 bases). The CDR3 runs 13 residues. V was clipped by 0 bases and J by 4 bases, with 6 bases between them. Germline V gives CDR1 LNHNV, CDR2 YYDKDF (reference sequence). As DNA, the CDR3 is TGTGCCACCAGCAGAGATCAGGGAGAGACCCAGTACTTC. This gives the protein CATSRDQGETQYF.

V is TRBV6-5 and J is TRBJ1-1; D perhaps matches TRBD1 (5 bases). V was shortened by 4 bases and J by 4 bases, with 13 bases between the two germline ends. The CDR3 is 14 residues long. CDR1 is MNHEY, CDR2 SVGAGI, per germline. CDR3 in DNA: TGTGCCAGCAGTTCCTTAACAGGTAGCACTGAAGCTTTCTTT. This sequence encodes CASSSLTGSTEAFF.

The chain has TRBV28 and TRBJ2-1, with D possibly matching TRBD1 (5 bases). Germline V gene data show CDR1 as MDHEN and CDR2 as SYDVKM. CDR3 length equals 12 residues. V lost 7 bases and J lost 5, with 9 bases in between. The CDR3: CASIDSNNEQFF. In DNA, the CDR3 is TGTGCCAGCATTGACAGCAACAATGAGCAGTTCTTC.